A selection of T cell receptor beta chains follows, all from one sample in a study of PD-L1 blockade in urothelial cancer. The protocol was immunoSEQ multiplex PCR, while the TCRdb copy is restricted to in-frame clones and leaves out a portion. The sample has about 79,000 clones; around 81% are singletons. Sequencing was performed on PBMCs, taken around atezolizumab (anti-PD-L1) treatment. The receptors come from a man between 35 and 55 years old with urothelial cancer. Each CDR3 is given with its conserved first and last residue. A D gene is named only where the DNA matches it firmly. A row's size may be missing; if present it is once, few, many or a size class.

clone_size d_call cdr3_length j_call v_call cdr3_nt cdr3_aa
NA NA 17 TRBJ2-6 TRBV18 TGTGCCAGCTCACTAAAGCCTTCAGGGGCTGGGGCCAACGTCCTGACTTTC CASSLKPSGAGANVLTF
NA NA 13 TRBJ2-7 TRBV6-6 TGTGCCAGCAGCCAGATGGGGGGCTACGAGCAGTACTTC CASSQMGGYEQYF
NA NA 14 TRBJ1-2 TRBV29-1 TGCAGCGTTGCGAGGACAACGTCCAACTATGGCTACACCTTC CSVARTTSNYGYTF
NA TRBD2 14 TRBJ2-5 TRBV2 TGTGCCAGCAGTGAAGTAGCGGGAGGAGAGACCCAGTACTTC CASSEVAGGETQYF
NA TRBD1 11 TRBJ1-1 TRBV27 TGTGCCAGCAGGACAGGGGCTGAAGCTTTCTTT CASRTGAEAFF
once TRBD1 17 TRBJ2-5 TRBV9 TGTGCCAGCAGCGCCCCGAGGTGGGACAGCCGCCAAGAGACCCAGTACTTC CASSAPRWDSRQETQYF
NA NA 12 TRBJ2-2 TRBV28 TGTGCCAGCTCCCTTAACACCGGGGAGCTGTTTTTT CASSLNTGELFF
NA TRBD1 16 TRBJ2-7 TRBV28 TGTGCCAGCAGTGGGGAAAGACAGGGTAGAGGGTACGAGCAGTACTTC CASSGERQGRGYEQYF
once NA 13 TRBJ2-7 TRBV6-6 TGTGCCAGCAGTTATCTAGCCCTCTACGAGCAGTACTTC CASSYLALYEQYF
NA NA 14 TRBJ1-5 TRBV6-1 TGTGCCAGCCACAGGGTCTTTGGCAATCAGCCCCAGCATTTT CASHRVFGNQPQHF
NA TRBD1 18 TRBJ2-5 TRBV5-1 TGCGCCAGCAGCTCCCAGGGGGGACAGGGGGCAAGGCAAGAGACCCAGTACTTC CASSSQGGQGARQETQYF
NA NA 13 TRBJ1-2 TRBV18 TGTGCCAGCTCACCAAGCGGGATGGAGGGCTACACCTTC CASSPSGMEGYTF
NA TRBD2 16 TRBJ2-5 TRBV27 TGTGCCAGCCGAATGGGGGTAGCGGGAGGCCAAGAGACCCAGTACTTC CASRMGVAGGQETQYF
NA TRBD1 16 TRBJ2-3 TRBV4-1 TGCGCCAGCAGCCTAGGACAGGGGGTCGGCACAGATACGCAGTATTTT CASSLGQGVGTDTQYF
NA NA 15 TRBJ1-5 TRBV7-2 TGTGCCAGCAGCTTAGAGTCCGTGACAGATCAGCCCCAGCATTTT CASSLESVTDQPQHF
once TRBD2 15 TRBJ2-7 TRBV9 TGTGCCAGCAGCGTAGGGATAGCGGGGGACTACGAGCAGTACTTC CASSVGIAGDYEQYF
NA NA 14 TRBJ2-2 TRBV30 TGTGCCTGGAGTCAGGGAACCTACACCGGGGAGCTGTTTTTT CAWSQGTYTGELFF
NA NA 13 TRBJ2-7 TRBV28 TGTGCCAGCTTCTCCGGGGGTTCCTACGAGCAGTACTTC CASFSGGSYEQYF
NA TRBD1 16 TRBJ2-5 TRBV28 TGTGCCAGCAGTTTGACCTCGACAGGGGGGACAGAGACCCAGTACTTC CASSLTSTGGTETQYF
NA TRBD2 15 TRBJ2-3 TRBV7-8 TGTGCCAGCAGCTTGGGACTAGCGGGCACAGATACGCAGTATTTT CASSLGLAGTDTQYF
NA NA 13 TRBJ1-1 TRBV7-9 TGTGCCAGCAGCCCACCGGGGAACACTGAAGCTTTCTTT CASSPPGNTEAFF
once NA 16 TRBJ2-2 TRBV28 TGTGCCAGCAGTTTCTTCAGGGTCGACAACACCGGGGAGCTGTTTTTT CASSFFRVDNTGELFF
NA NA 13 TRBJ1-2 TRBV29-1 TGCAGCGTTGCGCACAGGGCGGGCTATGGCTACACCTTC CSVAHRAGYGYTF
NA TRBD1 16 TRBJ2-7 TRBV4-1 TGCGCCAGCAGCCAAGGGCGGGGGACAGGGGGAGACGAGCAGTACTTC CASSQGRGTGGDEQYF